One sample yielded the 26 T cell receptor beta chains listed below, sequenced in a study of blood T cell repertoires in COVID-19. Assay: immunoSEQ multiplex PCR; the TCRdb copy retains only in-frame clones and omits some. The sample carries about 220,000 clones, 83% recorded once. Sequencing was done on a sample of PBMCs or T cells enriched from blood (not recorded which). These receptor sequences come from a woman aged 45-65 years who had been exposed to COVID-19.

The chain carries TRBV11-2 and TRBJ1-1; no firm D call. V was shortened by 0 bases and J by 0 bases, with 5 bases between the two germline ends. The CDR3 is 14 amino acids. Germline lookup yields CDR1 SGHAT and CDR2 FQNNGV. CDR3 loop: CASSLERVNTEAFF. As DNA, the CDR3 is TGTGCCAGCAGCTTAGAGAGAGTGAACACTGAAGCTTTCTTT.

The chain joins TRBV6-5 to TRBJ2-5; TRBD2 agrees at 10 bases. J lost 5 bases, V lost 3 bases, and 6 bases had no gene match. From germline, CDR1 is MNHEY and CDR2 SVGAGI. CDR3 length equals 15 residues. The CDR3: CASSYERGGPETQYF. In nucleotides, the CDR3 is TGTGCCAGCAGTTATGAGCGGGGGGGCCCCGAGACCCAGTACTTC.

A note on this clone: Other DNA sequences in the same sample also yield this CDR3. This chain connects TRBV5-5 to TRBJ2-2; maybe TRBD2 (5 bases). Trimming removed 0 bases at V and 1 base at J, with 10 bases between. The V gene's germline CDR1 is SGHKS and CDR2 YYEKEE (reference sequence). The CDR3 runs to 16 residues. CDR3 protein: CASSLEASQNTGELFF. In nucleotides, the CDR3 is TGTGCCAGCAGCTTGGAGGCTAGCCAGAACACCGGGGAGCTGTTTTTT.

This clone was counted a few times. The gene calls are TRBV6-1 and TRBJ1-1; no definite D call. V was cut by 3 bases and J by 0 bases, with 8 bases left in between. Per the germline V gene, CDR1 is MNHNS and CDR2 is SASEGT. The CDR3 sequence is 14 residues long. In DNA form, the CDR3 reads TGTGCCAGCAGTGAGCACTCCGTGAACACTGAAGCTTTCTTT. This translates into CASSEHSVNTEAFF.

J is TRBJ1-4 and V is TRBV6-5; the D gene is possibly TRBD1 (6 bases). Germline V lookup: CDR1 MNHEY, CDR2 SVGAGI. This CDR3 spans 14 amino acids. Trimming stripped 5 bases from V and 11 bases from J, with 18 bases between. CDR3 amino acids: CASSRRGGEGKLFF. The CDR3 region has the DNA TGTGCCAGCAGTCGTCGGGGGGGCGAGGGGAAACTGTTTTTT.

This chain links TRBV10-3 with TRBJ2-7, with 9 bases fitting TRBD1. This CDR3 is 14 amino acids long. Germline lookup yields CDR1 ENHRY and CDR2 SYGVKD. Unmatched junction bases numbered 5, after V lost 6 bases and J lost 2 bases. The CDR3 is CAISEDRGTYEQYF. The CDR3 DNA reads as TGTGCCATCAGCGAAGACAGGGGGACCTACGAGCAGTACTTC.

The CDR3 nucleotides read TGTGCCAGCAGTTTATACCGTACTAATCAGCCCCAGCATTTT. Amino acids: CASSLYRTNQPQHF. This chain links TRBV28 with TRBJ1-5; D remains unclear. Germline CDR1 MDHEN, CDR2 SYDVKM. V lost 1 base, J lost 4 bases, and 8 bases lay in between. This CDR3 is 14 amino acids long.

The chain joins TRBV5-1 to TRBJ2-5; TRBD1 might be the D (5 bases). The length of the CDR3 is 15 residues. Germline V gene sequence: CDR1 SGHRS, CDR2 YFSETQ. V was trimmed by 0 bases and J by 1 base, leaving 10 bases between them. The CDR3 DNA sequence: TGCGCCAGCAGCTTGGAGGTAGGGGCCCAAGAGACCCAGTACTTC. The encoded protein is CASSLEVGAQETQYF.

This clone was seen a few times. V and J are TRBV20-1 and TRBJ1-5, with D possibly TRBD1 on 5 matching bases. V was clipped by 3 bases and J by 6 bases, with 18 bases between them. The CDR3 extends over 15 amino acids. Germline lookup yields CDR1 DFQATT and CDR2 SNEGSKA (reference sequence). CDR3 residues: CSASWTRGSGQPQHF. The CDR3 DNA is TGCAGTGCTAGTTGGACTCGGGGGTCCGGTCAGCCCCAGCATTTT.

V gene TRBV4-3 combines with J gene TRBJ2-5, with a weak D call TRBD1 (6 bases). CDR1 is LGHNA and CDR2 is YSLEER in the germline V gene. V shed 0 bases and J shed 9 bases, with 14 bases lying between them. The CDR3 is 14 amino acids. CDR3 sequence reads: CASSQETGSAAQYF. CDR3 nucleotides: TGCGCCAGCAGCCAAGAGACAGGCTCGGCGGCCCAGTACTTC.

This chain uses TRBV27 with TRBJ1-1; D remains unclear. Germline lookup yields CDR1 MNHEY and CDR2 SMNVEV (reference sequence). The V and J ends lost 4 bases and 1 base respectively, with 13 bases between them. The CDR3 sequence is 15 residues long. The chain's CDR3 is CASSSFGVSNTEAFF. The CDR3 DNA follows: TGTGCCAGCAGTTCCTTCGGGGTTTCGAACACTGAAGCTTTCTTT.

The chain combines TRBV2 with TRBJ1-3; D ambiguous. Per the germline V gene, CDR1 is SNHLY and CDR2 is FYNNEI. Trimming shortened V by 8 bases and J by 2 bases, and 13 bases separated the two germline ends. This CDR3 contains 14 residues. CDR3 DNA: TGTGCCAGCCAGGAACAGTCCACTGGAAACACCATATATTTT. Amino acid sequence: CASQEQSTGNTIYF. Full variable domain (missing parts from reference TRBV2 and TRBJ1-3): EPEVTQTPSHQVTQMGQEVILRCVPISNHLYFYWYRQILGQKVEFLVSFYNNEISEKSEIFDDQFSVERPDGSNFTLKIRSTKLEDSAMYFCASQEQSTGNTIYFGEGSWLTVV.

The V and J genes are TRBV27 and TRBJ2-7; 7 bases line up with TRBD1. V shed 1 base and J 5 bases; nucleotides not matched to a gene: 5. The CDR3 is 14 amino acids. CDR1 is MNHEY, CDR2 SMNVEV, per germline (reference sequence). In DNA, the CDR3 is TGTGCCAGCAGTTTATTGGACAGGTTCGACGAGCAGTACTTC. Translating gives CASSLLDRFDEQYF.

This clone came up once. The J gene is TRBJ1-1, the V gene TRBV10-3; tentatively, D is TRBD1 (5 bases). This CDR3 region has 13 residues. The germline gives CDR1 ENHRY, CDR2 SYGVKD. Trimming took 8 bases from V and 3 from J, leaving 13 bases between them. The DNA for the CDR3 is TGTGCCATCGGGGGGGTTGAGGACACTGAAGCTTTCTTT. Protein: CAIGGVEDTEAFF.

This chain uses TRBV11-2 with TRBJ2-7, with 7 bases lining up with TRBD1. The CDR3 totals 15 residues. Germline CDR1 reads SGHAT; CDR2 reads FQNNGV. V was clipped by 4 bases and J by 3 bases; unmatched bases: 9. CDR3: CASSWGRGQIYEQYF. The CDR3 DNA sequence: TGTGCCAGCAGCTGGGGAAGGGGGCAGATCTACGAGCAGTACTTC.

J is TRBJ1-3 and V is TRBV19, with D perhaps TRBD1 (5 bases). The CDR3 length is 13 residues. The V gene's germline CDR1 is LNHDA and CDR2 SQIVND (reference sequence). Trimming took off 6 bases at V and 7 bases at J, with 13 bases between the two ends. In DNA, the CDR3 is TGTGCCAGTAGCCGGGACTCGGCCAACACCATATATTTT. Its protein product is CASSRDSANTIYF.

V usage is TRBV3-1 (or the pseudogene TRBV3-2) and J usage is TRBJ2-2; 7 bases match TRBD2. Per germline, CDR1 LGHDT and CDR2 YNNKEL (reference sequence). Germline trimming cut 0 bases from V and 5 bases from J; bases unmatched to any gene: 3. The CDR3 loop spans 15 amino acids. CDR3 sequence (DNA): TGTGCCAGCAGCCAAGAAGCCGGGGGGACCGGGGAGCTGTTTTTT. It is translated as CASSQEAGGTGELFF.

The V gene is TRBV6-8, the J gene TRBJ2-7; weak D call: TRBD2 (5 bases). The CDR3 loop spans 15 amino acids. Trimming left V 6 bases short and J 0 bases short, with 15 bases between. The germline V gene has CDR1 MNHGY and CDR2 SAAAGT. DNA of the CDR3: TGTGCCAGCAGCCCCCCACAAGGGAGCTCCTACGAGCAGTACTTC. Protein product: CASSPPQGSSYEQYF.

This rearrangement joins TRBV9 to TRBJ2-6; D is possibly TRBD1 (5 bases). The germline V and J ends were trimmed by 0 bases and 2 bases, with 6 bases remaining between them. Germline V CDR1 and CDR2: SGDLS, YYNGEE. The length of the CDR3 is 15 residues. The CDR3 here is CASSVAGPGANVLTF. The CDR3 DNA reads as TGTGCCAGCAGCGTAGCAGGGCCTGGGGCCAACGTCCTGACTTTC.

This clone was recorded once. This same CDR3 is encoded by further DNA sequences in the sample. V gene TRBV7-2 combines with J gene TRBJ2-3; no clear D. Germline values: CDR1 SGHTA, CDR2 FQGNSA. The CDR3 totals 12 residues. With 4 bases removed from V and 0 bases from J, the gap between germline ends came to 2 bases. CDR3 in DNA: TGTGCCAGCAGCTCGAGCACAGATACGCAGTATTTT. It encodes CASSSSTDTQYF. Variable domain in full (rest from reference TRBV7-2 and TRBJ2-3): GAGVSQSPSNKVTEKGKDVELRCDPISGHTALYWYRQSLGQGLEFLIYFQGNSAPDKSGLPSDRFSAERTGGSVSTLTIQRTQQEDSAVYLCASSSSTDTQYFGPGTRLTVL.

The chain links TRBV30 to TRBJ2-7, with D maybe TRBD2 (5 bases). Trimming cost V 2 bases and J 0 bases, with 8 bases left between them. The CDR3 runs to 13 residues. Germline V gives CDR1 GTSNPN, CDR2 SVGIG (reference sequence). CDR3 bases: TGTGCCTGGAGTTTGGGGAGCTCCTACGAGCAGTACTTC. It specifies CAWSLGSSYEQYF.

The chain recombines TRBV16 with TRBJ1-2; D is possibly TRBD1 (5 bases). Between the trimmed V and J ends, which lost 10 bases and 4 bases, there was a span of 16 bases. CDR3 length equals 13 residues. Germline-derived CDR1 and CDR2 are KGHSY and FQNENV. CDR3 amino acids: CATSPGVGYGYTF. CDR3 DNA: TGTGCCACCTCCCCGGGGGTAGGCTATGGCTACACCTTC.

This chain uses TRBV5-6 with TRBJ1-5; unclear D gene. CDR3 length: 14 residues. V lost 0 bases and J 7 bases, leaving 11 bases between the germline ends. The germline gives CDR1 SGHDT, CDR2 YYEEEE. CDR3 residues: CASSLAAGRQPQHF. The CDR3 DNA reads TGTGCCAGCAGCTTGGCGGCGGGGAGGCAGCCCCAGCATTTT.

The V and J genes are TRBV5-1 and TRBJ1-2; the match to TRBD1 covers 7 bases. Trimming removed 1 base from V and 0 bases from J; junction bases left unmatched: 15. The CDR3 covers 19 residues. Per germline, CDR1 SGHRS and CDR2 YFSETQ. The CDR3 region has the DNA TGCGCCAGCAGCTTGCAGGGGGACAGCAATACGAAAGCTAACTATGGCTACACCTTC. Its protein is CASSLQGDSNTKANYGYTF.

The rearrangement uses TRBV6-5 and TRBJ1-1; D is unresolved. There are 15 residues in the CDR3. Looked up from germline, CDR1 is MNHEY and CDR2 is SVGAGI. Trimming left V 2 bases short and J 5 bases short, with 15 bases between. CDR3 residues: CASSYAGRGKTEAFF. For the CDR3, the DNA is TGTGCCAGCAGTTACGCAGGACGGGGAAAAACTGAAGCTTTCTTT.

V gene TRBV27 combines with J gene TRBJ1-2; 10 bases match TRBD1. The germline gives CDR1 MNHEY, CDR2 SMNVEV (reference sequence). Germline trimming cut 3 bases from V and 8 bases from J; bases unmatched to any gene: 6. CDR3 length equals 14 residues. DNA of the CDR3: TGTGCCAGCAGTTTCCGGGACAGGGGAGGGGGCTACACCTTC. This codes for CASSFRDRGGGYTF.